Reported below is one T cell receptor beta chain. Its antigen is unknown. The trim removed 6 bases at V and 8 bases at J, leaving 12 bases unmatched. This CDR3 has 15 residues. The germline V gene has CDR1 MNHEY and CDR2 SMNVEV (reference sequence). This record comes from a study of beta chain features in type 1 diabetes. Expressed TCRB transcripts got sequenced, as all isolated RNA was reverse transcribed. The protocol was immunoSEQ multiplex PCR, while the TCRdb copy is restricted to in-frame clones and leaves out a portion. In the table there are about 130,000 clones, just over 9% of which are singletons. Notes on the study in general: Sequencing of cDNA might inflate the share of cells that strongly express TCR.

Researchers reported sorting CD4+ naive, central memory, regulatory and stem cell-like memory cells via CD45RO/CCR7/CD25/CD127/CD95/CD27. Each sorted population was over 95% pure. What was sequenced was central memory CD4+ T cells from blood. The chain links TRBV27 to TRBJ2-1; TRBD1 aligns across 8 bases. The receptor's source is a young man in good health. CDR3 loop: CASSRIGQGGYEQFF. Here the CDR3 DNA reads TGTGCCAGCAGCCGAATCGGACAGGGCGGATATGAGCAGTTCTTC.